The present entry profiles one TCR beta chain with its context. Its antigen target is currently unknown. No much larger clone is present one base from it, and per-base qualities are unavailable. This sample was included in a study of cytomegalovirus exposure and HLA in healthy donors (dated by TCRdb to about 2017). For the wider study: An earlier analysis of 587 of the donors reported roughly 300 Gb of sequence data and about 100 million unique TCR beta sequences from about 180 million T cells. Roughly 300 gigabases of sequencing data and roughly 90 million unique TCR sequences were included in an early release covering about 620 HLA-typed donors. Of the roughly 410 genotyped donors, 80% to 90% were placed in the genetic ancestry cluster associated with self-reported Caucasian donors. The study was designed to test whether signatures of past pathogen exposure could be identified by cataloging public T cell receptors. Using immunosequencing, the study profiled T cell repertoires from about 610 subjects and related those repertoires to cytomegalovirus serostatus. Along with the roughly 710-subject first cohort, a separate validation cohort of more than 90 different subjects was used. To predict cytomegalovirus infection status, the study combined high-throughput TCR immunosequencing, statistical association of individual TCRs with disease status, and machine learning. A later analysis re-analyzed previously published TCR beta repertoires from approximately 700 donors and added high-resolution HLA genotyping to study TCR occurrence patterns. Rather than drawing on any new phenotypic data, the later analysis identified candidate immune exposures from TCR beta sequences and the way those sequences occurred across donors. An earlier analysis of 587 of the donors applied high-throughput TCR beta sequencing to assess whether each TCR beta V gene segment acted as functional or pseudogenic. Alongside the repertoire data, information on donor age, sex, ethnicity and CMV serostatus was compiled. In a later genetic analysis, genome-wide SNP genotypes for about 65% of the roughly 700 donors were used, and that subset was treated as a discovery cohort. All discovery cohort repertoires had been generated on a single sequencing platform. Both class I and class II loci were covered by HLA typing, at four-digit resolution. The number of donors typed differed by locus, with about 629-640 for A, B, C, DRB1 and DQB1, about 500 for DQA1, 600 to 610 for DPA1, and 400 to 490 for DPB1. Five DR-DQ haplotypes were handled as single units for association and clustering because linkage in the cohort was strong. On average, roughly 240,000 unique TCR beta nucleotide sequences were sequenced per donor among more than 350 genotyped donors of the cohort, with 15% to 20% of those sequences being non-productive. General study outcomes and caveats: In a later analysis, about 17,000 TCR beta sequences were associated with specific HLA alleles at a false discovery rate of 0.05. A further reported finding was that TCR beta sequences accurately predicted the HLA-A and HLA-B alleles for most subjects in the first cohort. Some IMGT-functional V segments, including TRBV6-2 and TRBV6-3, could not be distinguished by the 87-base-pair reads and were therefore excluded. A later genetic analysis reported fewer N-insertions in productive TCRs among donors in an Asian-associated ancestry cluster than the roughly 720-donor mean. An earlier analysis of roughly 570 of the donors showed that most TCR beta V segments appeared in productive rearrangements either about 90% or about 30% of the time, which broadly matched IMGT annotations. In this cohort, only TCR beta chains were sequenced, and detectable features were limited by the absence of alpha or paired-chain data. Presence/absence analyses assumed roughly uniform sequencing depth across donors, an assumption that may not hold. In a later genetic analysis, a missense DCLRE1C variant was associated with V-gene and J-gene trimming of TCR beta chains, and the association was replicated in an independent cohort. Assigning TCR associations to individual alleles was difficult when HLA alleles, especially DR and DQ, strongly co-occurred. According to a later analysis, most CMV-associated TCR beta chains appeared to be HLA-restricted, and the HLA associations seemed to be driven largely by CMV exposure. Cytomegalovirus status was reported to be diagnosed by the classifier with high specificity and sensitivity in both the original and validation cohorts. Because HLA typing was unavailable for some donors at each locus, only the typed subset was used in association tests. Seventeen rarely observed V segments, including chromosome 9 orphons, were excluded from the earlier analysis of some 590 of the donors because counts were too low. A later analysis reported that several top co-occurrence clusters appeared linked to parvovirus B19, influenza, CMV and Epstein-Barr virus. In vitro tests confirmed that a few of the cytomegalovirus-associated TCR beta chains recognize cytomegalovirus antigens. CMV serostatus was the only immune exposure information available for the cohort. Most TCR sequences were observed very rarely across donors, whereas some public TCRs were present in many individuals. In a later analysis, the rate of TCR association differed among HLA loci, with DRB1 alleles having the most associated TCRs and HLA-C alleles having the fewest. A cluster of highly shared sequence variants was judged likely to be a technical artifact of the sequencing pipeline. In a later analysis, HLA-associated TCR beta chains showed more clonal expansion and lower generation probabilities than non-associated chains that were equally common. Correlated functional status among segregating V segments might reflect linkage disequilibrium, but an unknown experimental factor could not be ruled out. A total of about 180 TCR beta chains were listed by the study as associated with cytomegalovirus. It was suggested by the authors that the approach could potentially be generalized to other disease states and immunological phenotypes.

The cohort comprised 670 or so healthy bone marrow donors. At the time of sampling, every cohort member was nominally healthy, though immune exposures that went unrecorded were likely present. The donor was CMV seropositive and belonged to the group of over 250 seropositive cohort members. A peripheral blood sample was provided by each donor, and peripheral blood mononuclear cells were used for TCR beta sequencing. The Qiagen DNeasy Blood Extraction Kit was used to extract genomic DNA from the blood cell samples. Germline trimming: 3 bases from V, 3 bases from J; junction bases outside gene matches: 7. The germline V gene yields SGHRS for CDR1 and YFSETQ for CDR2. From its cysteine to its phenylalanine, the CDR3 spans 16 amino acids. Only the CDR3 part of the read is kept: 48 bases, read in frame from the first base. The method was the immunoSEQ multiplex PCR assay. For the multiplex PCR, a mixture combining 60 forward primers for TCR Vbeta segments and 13 reverse primers for TCR Jbeta segments was used. Amplification of the CDR3 region of rearranged TCR beta genes was performed with a multiplex PCR assay on genomic DNA. On the Illumina HiSeq System, the amplified TCR beta libraries were sequenced as 87-base-pair reads. Per the source publication's procedure: In a later analysis, tens of millions of unique TCR beta chains were counted across the 500 to 850 repertoires, and around 11 million of these chains were shared by at least two donors. To remove PCR and sequencing errors, raw reads were error-corrected and collapsed into unique sequences using a nearest-neighbor algorithm that merged closely related sequences. To assign V, D and J gene segments, CDR3 sequences were aligned to IMGT reference sequences. For a sequence to be retained, a match of at least six nucleotides to both a V gene segment and a J gene segment was required. A rearrangement was called productive if the CDR3 had no stop codons and remained in frame with V and J, and every other rearrangement was called non-productive. Following IMGT convention, CDR3 was defined as the stretch from the second conserved V-encoded cysteine to the conserved J-encoded phenylalanine. The earlier analysis of fewer than 750 of the donors excluded sequences that lacked an unambiguous match to a single V gene segment. An earlier analysis of a few hundred of the donors classified V segments as functional when productive rearrangements were above 56.7% and as segregating when the standard deviation between donors was above 5%. A statistical classification framework was built to diagnose cytomegalovirus status from the catalog of TCR beta chain sequences. In a later analysis, TCR nucleotide sequences were compared against IMGT/GENE-DB human TR gene sequences so that V and J genes could be assigned. A later analysis assigned CDR3 sequences and most-parsimonious VDJ recombination scenarios with the TCRdist pipeline. In a later analysis, every TCR beta chain was defined by the combination of its CDR3 amino acid sequence and its V-gene family, and reads without a unique V-gene family were dropped. To address suspected cross-contamination and a sequencing artifact, a later analysis removed under 600 highly shared, low-generation-probability nucleotide sequences. A later analysis calculated a clonal expansion index for each public chain from normalized within-repertoire ranks of inferred template counts. A later analysis computed generation probabilities with a VDJ recombination model fitted to out-of-frame rearrangements, and checked the results against IGoR. In a later analysis, TCR-TCR, TCR-HLA and TCR-CMV co-occurrence was scored with hypergeometric tests, and a repertoire-size bias correction was applied to TCR pairs. A later analysis estimated false discovery rates by permuting HLA or CMV assignments 20 times. In a later analysis, co-occurring TCRs were grouped using DBSCAN, and TCRdist sequence similarity was added for clustering within HLA-allele-positive subsets. For co-occurrence clustering, repertoires with fewer than 30,000 or more than 120,000 public chains were excluded, along with several repertoires with anomalous nucleotide sharing. The immuneACCESS repertoire file appears here via TCRdb, limited to in-frame rearrangements. These files lack a portion of the clones; in checked studies, under half of the deficit traces to unresolved V genes, and the cause of the others is not known. Clone size and the V and J calls come from that table; the DNA yielded D and trimming. A total of some 200,000 clones appear in this sample, about three quarters of them only once. The top ten clones comprise around 2.9% of the sample.

Recombination linked TRBV5-1 to TRBJ2-1; TRBD2 lines up with 9 middle nucleotides. Sample: PBMCs. The sequence was obtained from a woman aged 55-70 years in good health and CMV-seropositive. The nucleotide sequence reads TGCGCCAGCAGCTCCTCGGGTAGCGGGGGCTACAATGAGCAGTTCTTC. Its translation reads: CASSSSGSGGYNEQFF.